This T cell receptor (beta chain) was documented in a study of T cells in Graves' hyperthyroidism and ophthalmopathy. The wider study: Before any treatment, at initial diagnosis, peripheral blood was collected. Findings and caveats of the study: Researchers report that a 13 V-J model separated ophthalmopathy from stable hyperthyroidism.

The CDR3 runs 13 residues. Germline V gene data show CDR1 as MDHEN and CDR2 as SYDVKM. The TCR beta CDR3 regions underwent amplification using RNA transcripts as the source. The TCR CDR3 was amplified in a first-round RT-PCR using the HTBI primer set. MiXCR was run by TCRdb on the multiplex PCR reads, yielding one entry per CDR3 protein. This sample has about 720,000 distinct CDR3 sequences, with around 17% found just once. Newly diagnosed patients aged 18 to 65 had hyperthyroidism of under 2 months' duration. Turning to this clonotype: Its specificity is not known. Relative to the germline gene, one junction end is altered; a read error may explain this.

What was sequenced was blood. The gene calls are TRBV28 and TRBJ1-5, with unresolved D. The receptor's source is a young man with Graves' hyperthyroidism. Here the CDR3 reads CASRTGGNQSQHF. The CDR3 region has the DNA TGTGCCAGCCGGACGGGAGGCAATCAGTCCCAGCATTTT.